One sample yielded the 23 T cell receptor beta chains listed below, sequenced in a study of CD8+ T cells in alopecia areata. Sequencing templates came from extracted RNA that was reverse transcribed into cDNA. The method was immunoSEQ multiplex PCR; TCRdb's version includes in-frame clones alone and lacks a portion of them. Of 130,000 to 150,000 clones in the sample, over 45% were seen once. Sequenced: CD4+ T cells sorted from blood. The origin of the receptors is a human donor with alopecia areata.

This chain uses TRBV29-1 with TRBJ2-3; weak D call: TRBD2 (5 bases). V was shortened by 4 bases and J by 0 bases, with 11 bases between the two germline ends. The CDR3 is made up of 14 amino acids. CDR1 is SQVTM and CDR2 is ANQGSEA in the germline V gene. CDR3 amino acids: CSVVRGPSTDTQYF. The DNA of the CDR3 is TGCAGCGTTGTTCGCGGGCCTAGCACAGATACGCAGTATTTT.

This clone has more than one count but fewer than ten. The V and J genes are TRBV27 and TRBJ2-7; possible D gene TRBD2, 5 bases. V was cut by 2 bases and J by 7 bases, with 12 bases left in between. Germline CDR1 reads MNHEY; CDR2 reads SMNVEV (reference sequence). The CDR3 is made up of 13 amino acids. The CDR3 here is CASSLEVPGEQYF. Here the CDR3 DNA reads TGTGCCAGCAGTTTAGAGGTTCCGGGAGAGCAGTACTTC.

The chain couples TRBV7-9 to TRBJ1-1; D unclear. The V gene lost 3 bases and the J gene lost 3 bases, with 8 bases spanning the gap. There are 13 residues in the CDR3. Germline CDR1 SEHNR, CDR2 FQNEAQ (reference sequence). This chain's CDR3 is CASSFGGDTEAFF. The CDR3 nucleotides read TGTGCCAGCAGCTTCGGTGGGGACACTGAAGCTTTCTTT. Full variable domain (missing parts from reference TRBV7-9 and TRBJ1-1): DTGVSQNPRHKITKRGQNVTFRCDPISEHNRLYWYRQTLGQGPEFLTYFQNEAQLEKSRLLSDRFSAERPKGSFSTLEIQRTEQGDSAMYLCASSFGGDTEAFFGQGTRLTVV.

This chain connects TRBV2 to TRBJ2-1; TRBD1 matches at 8 bases. The germline CDR1 and CDR2 sequences are SNHLY and FYNNEI. Trimming removed 9 bases from V and 4 bases from J; junction bases left unmatched: 2. There are 12 residues in the CDR3. CDR3 amino acids: CARGQEYNEQFF. As DNA, the CDR3 is TGTGCCAGGGGACAGGAGTACAATGAGCAGTTCTTC.

The V and J genes are TRBV4-1 and TRBJ2-1, with 9 positions matching TRBD2. V dropped 4 bases and J dropped 5; count of bases not matched to a gene: 3. This CDR3 comprises 14 residues. Germline V lookup: CDR1 MGHRA, CDR2 YSYEKL. The CDR3 is CASSLLAGNNEQFF. For the CDR3, the DNA is TGCGCCAGCAGCCTCCTAGCGGGAAACAATGAGCAGTTCTTC.

This clone was counted only a few times. The V and J genes are TRBV7-8 and TRBJ2-1, with TRBD1 as a possible D gene (5 bases). CDR3 length: 14 residues. The V end was cut by 2 bases, the J end by 8 bases, with 13 bases between. Germline values: CDR1 SGHVS, CDR2 FQNEAQ. The CDR3: CASSLRRGYDEQFF. CDR3 DNA sequence: TGTGCCAGCAGCTTACGTAGGGGTTACGATGAGCAGTTCTTC.

The rearrangement joins TRBV29-1 to TRBJ2-7; D not certain. The ends were cut back, 4 bases at V and 2 bases at J, with 15 bases in the middle. Germline CDR1 and CDR2: SQVTM and ANQGSEA. The CDR3 extends over 14 amino acids. CDR3 DNA: TGCAGCGTTGGACGGACGGAAACGACCTACGAGCAGTACTTC. This encodes CSVGRTETTYEQYF.

The chain joins TRBV5-1 to TRBJ2-5; TRBD1 aligns across 8 bases. This CDR3 has 13 residues. Looked up from germline, CDR1 is SGHRS and CDR2 is YFSETQ. With V trimmed by 4 bases and J by 4 bases, 3 bases remained unmatched. The CDR3 nucleotides are TGCGCCAGCAGCCCAGACAGGGGAGAGACCCAGTACTTC. The encoded protein is CASSPDRGETQYF.

The J gene is TRBJ2-3, the V gene TRBV29-1, with TRBD1 as a possible D gene (6 bases). From germline, CDR1 is SQVTM and CDR2 ANQGSEA. V was cut by 7 bases and J by 3 bases, with 20 bases left in between. CDR3 length: 15 amino acids. The CDR3 here is CSAGLQGWGTDTQYF. CDR3 sequence (DNA): TGCAGCGCTGGGCTACAGGGTTGGGGGACAGATACGCAGTATTTT.

A few counts support this clone. This sequence joins TRBV28 and TRBJ2-7; weak D call: TRBD2 (7 bases). This CDR3 region has 16 residues. Germline V gene data show CDR1 as MDHEN and CDR2 as SYDVKM. V lost 5 bases, J lost 3 bases, and 20 bases lay in between. The CDR3 is CASSDRFAGVSYEQYF. CDR3 DNA sequence: TGTGCCAGCAGTGACAGGTTCGCGGGAGTGAGCTACGAGCAGTACTTC.

This chain joins TRBV5-1 and TRBJ1-2; the D gene is possibly TRBD1 (5 bases). The CDR3 length is 13 residues. V lost 1 base and J lost 4, with 8 bases in between. In germline, CDR1 is SGHRS, CDR2 YFSETQ. The DNA of the CDR3 is TGCGCCAGCAGCTTGTCAGACAGCTATGGCTACACCTTC. Protein: CASSLSDSYGYTF.

This clone was observed a few times. The V call is TRBV2, the J call TRBJ1-1, with a tentative D call TRBD1 (6 bases). The V and J ends lost 7 bases and 5 bases respectively, with 14 bases between them. The CDR3 covers 13 residues. Germline CDR1 SNHLY, CDR2 FYNNEI. Here the CDR3 DNA reads TGTGCCAGCATTGGACAGCCCCGGACTGAAGCTTTCTTT. Residues: CASIGQPRTEAFF.

This clone was seen a single time. The rearrangement links TRBV5-1 to TRBJ2-5, with 12 bases identical to TRBD2. Per germline, CDR1 SGHRS and CDR2 YFSETQ. The CDR3 consists of 15 residues. V was clipped by 4 bases and J by 5 bases; unmatched bases: 6. CDR3 residues: CASSTRTSGIETQYF. The CDR3 DNA sequence: TGCGCCAGCAGCACCCGGACTAGCGGGATTGAGACCCAGTACTTC.

The chain couples TRBV19 to TRBJ2-1, with 9 positions matching TRBD2. The CDR3 runs 15 residues. Germline V gene lookup returns CDR1 LNHDA and CDR2 SQIVND (reference sequence). V was clipped by 3 bases and J by 1 base; unmatched bases: 1. The CDR3 DNA is TGTGCCAGTAGTATGCTAGCGGGGTCCTACAATGAGCAGTTCTTC. It encodes CASSMLAGSYNEQFF.

The chain uses TRBV28 and TRBJ2-6, with D tentatively TRBD1 or TRBD2 (5 bases each). Trimming pared 2 bases from V and 4 bases from J, leaving 9 bases between. The CDR3 totals 15 residues. Germline CDR1 is MDHEN and CDR2 is SYDVKM. The CDR3 DNA follows: TGTGCCAGCAGTTTAGGGGGAGCAGGGGCCAACGTCCTGACTTTC. Translation: CASSLGGAGANVLTF.

The chain couples TRBV2 to TRBJ2-2; D might be TRBD2 (5 bases). V was shortened by 7 bases and J by 2 bases, with 11 bases between the two germline ends. The CDR3 runs to 14 residues. Germline V gene sequence: CDR1 SNHLY, CDR2 FYNNEI. In DNA, the CDR3 is TGTGCCAGCAAGGCTAGCCTCAACACCGGGGAGCTGTTTTTT. Translating it yields CASKASLNTGELFF.

The rearrangement uses TRBV5-1 and TRBJ1-4; D possibly corresponds to TRBD1 (5 bases). The germline V and J ends were trimmed by 5 bases and 3 bases, with 11 bases remaining between them. CDR3 length: 14 amino acids. Germline lookup yields CDR1 SGHRS and CDR2 YFSETQ. The CDR3 coding sequence is TGCGCCAGCAGGTCCGGGACGGCTAATGAAAAACTGTTTTTT. Protein: CASRSGTANEKLFF.

This sequence joins TRBV27 and TRBJ2-7, with D perhaps being TRBD1 or TRBD2 (5 bases each). CDR3 size: 14 residues. Germline CDR1 and CDR2: MNHEY and SMNVEV (reference sequence). V was cut by 8 bases and J by 0 bases, with 14 bases left in between. The CDR3 nucleotides read TGTGCCAGCGGCCGGGACGGCCCCTCCTACGAGCAGTACTTC. Translated: CASGRDGPSYEQYF.

In its sample, this clone was seen a few times. The rearrangement links TRBV10-3 to TRBJ2-3, with a tentative D call TRBD2 (5 bases). CDR3 length equals 14 residues. Germline CDR1 and CDR2: ENHRY and SYGVKD. The V gene lost 4 bases and the J gene lost 4 bases, with 12 bases spanning the gap. CDR3 sequence: CAISASNNADTQYF. The CDR3 DNA follows: TGTGCCATCAGTGCTAGCAACAATGCAGATACGCAGTATTTT.

This sequence joins TRBV27 and TRBJ1-1; unclear D gene. Germline V gene sequence: CDR1 MNHEY, CDR2 SMNVEV (reference sequence). The V end was cut by 5 bases, the J end by 0 bases, with 13 bases between. The CDR3 consists of 15 residues. CDR3 loop: CASSGYRDLNTEAFF. The CDR3 nucleotides are TGTGCCAGCAGTGGATACAGAGACTTGAACACTGAAGCTTTCTTT.

The V gene is TRBV29-1, the J gene TRBJ2-1; D ambiguous. The germline gives CDR1 SQVTM, CDR2 ANQGSEA. CDR3 length equals 14 residues. Trimming pared 0 bases from V and 2 bases from J, leaving 8 bases between. CDR3: CSVEDRIAYNEQFF. In DNA form, the CDR3 reads TGCAGCGTTGAAGATCGAATAGCCTACAATGAGCAGTTCTTC.

V is TRBV28 and J is TRBJ1-2, with 10 bases identical to TRBD1. In germline, CDR1 is MDHEN, CDR2 SYDVKM. Trimming took 5 bases from V and 1 from J; bases not matched to a gene: 13. This CDR3 region has 18 residues. Here the CDR3 reads CASSPVGTGAPVNYGYTF. As DNA, the CDR3 is TGTGCCAGCAGTCCAGTGGGGACAGGGGCCCCAGTTAACTATGGCTACACCTTC.

V is TRBV5-1 and J is TRBJ2-5; no clear D. Trimming took off 0 bases at V and 4 bases at J, with 7 bases between the two ends. In germline, CDR1 is SGHRS, CDR2 YFSETQ. The CDR3 totals 13 residues. CDR3 region: CASSLGSTETQYF. The DNA for the CDR3 is TGCGCCAGCAGCTTGGGATCGACAGAGACCCAGTACTTC.